What follows is one TCR beta chain and its context. Its antigen is currently unknown. There are 14 residues in the CDR3. Germline CDR1 and CDR2: SGHTA and FQGNSA. The V segment lost 5 bases and the J segment 5 bases; nucleotides outside the gene matches: 7. These data come from a study of Tregs in tolerant kidney transplant recipients. Whole-study results and caveats: Expanding Tregs on activated donor B cells appeared to best identify donor-specific TCRbeta clones. Findings come from small patient numbers and require larger validation.

Unstimulated regulatory T cells (CD4+CD25+CD127-), CD4+CD25- non-regulatory cells, CD4 and CD8 cells were FACS-sorted from thawed PBMCs. Some clones are missing from TCRdb's copy, which holds only in-frame ones; the method was immunoSEQ multiplex PCR. The sample yields some 110,000 clones, about 90% seen once. The sequence was obtained from a human donor in good health. Sequenced: CD4+ T cells from blood. This chain joins TRBV7-2 and TRBJ2-5; 8 bases map to TRBD1. CDR3 sequence: CASSAGGQRETQYF. The CDR3 region has the DNA TGTGCCAGCAGCGCAGGGGGCCAGCGGGAGACCCAGTACTTC.